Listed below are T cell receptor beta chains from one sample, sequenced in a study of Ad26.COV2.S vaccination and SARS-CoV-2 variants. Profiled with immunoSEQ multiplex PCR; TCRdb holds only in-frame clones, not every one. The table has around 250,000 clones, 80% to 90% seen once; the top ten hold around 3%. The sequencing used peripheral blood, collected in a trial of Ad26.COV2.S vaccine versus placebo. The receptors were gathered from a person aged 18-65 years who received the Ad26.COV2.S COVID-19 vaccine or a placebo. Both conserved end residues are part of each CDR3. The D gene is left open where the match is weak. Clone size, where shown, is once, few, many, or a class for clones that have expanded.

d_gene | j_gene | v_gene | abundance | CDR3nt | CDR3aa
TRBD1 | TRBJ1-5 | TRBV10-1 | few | TGCGCCACTAACAGGGGAGATCAGCCCCAGCATTTT | CATNRGDQPQHF
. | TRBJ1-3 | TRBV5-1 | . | TGCGCCAGCAGCTTGGCCGGGGCCTCTGGAAACACCATATATTTT | CASSLAGASGNTIYF
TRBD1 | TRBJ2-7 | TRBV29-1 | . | TGCAGCGTGCGACAGGGGGACTCCTACGAGCAGTACTTC | CSVRQGDSYEQYF
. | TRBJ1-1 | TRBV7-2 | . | TGTGCCAGCAGCCCACCCAACAGGGTGAACACTGAAGCTTTCTTT | CASSPPNRVNTEAFF
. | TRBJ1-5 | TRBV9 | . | TGTGCCAGCAGCGTAGCCGGAGAGCTGGGGCCCCAGCATTTT | CASSVAGELGPQHF
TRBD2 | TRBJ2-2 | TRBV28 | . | TGTGCCAGCAGTTCTGGGGAGGGGACCGGGGAGCTGTTTTTT | CASSSGEGTGELFF
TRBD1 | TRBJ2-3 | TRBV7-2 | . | TGTGCCAGCAGCTCTCGACAGGGAGTTGTGGGTTGGGCCGATACGCAGTATTTT | CASSSRQGVVGWADTQYF
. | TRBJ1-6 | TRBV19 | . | TGTGCCAGTAGTATTTTGGGAAAGAATTCACCCCTCCACTTT | CASSILGKNSPLHF
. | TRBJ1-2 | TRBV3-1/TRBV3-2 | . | TGTGCCAGCAGCCAAAGGGAGGGGGTCTATGGCTACACCTTC | CASSQREGVYGYTF
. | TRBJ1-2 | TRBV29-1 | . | TGCAGCACGACCCCCCAGGAGGAAGGCTACACCTTC | CSTTPQEEGYTF
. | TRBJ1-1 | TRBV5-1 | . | TGCGCCAGCAGCACCCCGGGCCCTACTGAAGCTTTCTTT | CASSTPGPTEAFF
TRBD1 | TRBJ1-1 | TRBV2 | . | TGTGCCAGCAGAGACAGGGTTTCCGGCACTGAAGCTTTCTTT | CASRDRVSGTEAFF
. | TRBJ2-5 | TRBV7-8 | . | TGTGCCAGCAGCCCCTGGGCAGGGAGTAAAGAGACCCAGTACTTC | CASSPWAGSKETQYF
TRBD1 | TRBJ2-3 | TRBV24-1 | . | TGTGCCACCAGTGACCACGGGACAGGGAAAGATACGCAGTATTTT | CATSDHGTGKDTQYF
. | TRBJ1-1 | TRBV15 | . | TGTGCCACCAGCTTCCCAGTCCGGGGTACTGAAGCTTTCTTT | CATSFPVRGTEAFF
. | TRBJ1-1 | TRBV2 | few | TGTGCCAGCAGTGATTCGAACACTGAAGCTTTCTTT | CASSDSNTEAFF
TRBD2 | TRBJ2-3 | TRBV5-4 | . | TGTGCCAGCAGCTTGGAGGCGGGAGGGGGGACGGGTACGCAGTATTTT | CASSLEAGGGTGTQYF
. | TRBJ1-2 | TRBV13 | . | TGTGCCAGCAGCCTTACGGGATACTATGGCTACACCTTC | CASSLTGYYGYTF
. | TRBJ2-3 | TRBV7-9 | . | TGTGCCAGCAGCCCTGGGACATTTGGCACAGATACGCAGTATTTT | CASSPGTFGTDTQYF
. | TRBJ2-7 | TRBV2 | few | TGTGCCAGCACTCGGCGGGCCAACTCCTACGAGCAGTACTTC | CASTRRANSYEQYF
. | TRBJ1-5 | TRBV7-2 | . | TGTGCCAGCAGTTCAGGTGGCCGGACATATAGCAATCAGCCCCAGCATTTT | CASSSGGRTYSNQPQHF
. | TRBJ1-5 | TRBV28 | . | TGTGCCAGCAGTCAGGGGAATCAGCCCCAGCATTTT | CASSQGNQPQHF
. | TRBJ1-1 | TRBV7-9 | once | TGTGCCAGCAGCTCCGGGTCCAACGTGGACACTGAAGCTTTCTTT | CASSSGSNVDTEAFF
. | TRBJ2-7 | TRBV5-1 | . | TGCGCCAGCAGCCCGAGACTAGACTCATACGACGAGCAGTACTTC | CASSPRLDSYDEQYF
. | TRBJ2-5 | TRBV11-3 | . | TGTGCCAGCAGCGAACAGGGGGGGCAAGAGACCCAGTACTTC | CASSEQGGQETQYF
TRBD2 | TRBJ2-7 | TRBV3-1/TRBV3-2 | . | TGTGCCAGCAGCACGTTAGCGGGGGGCCCGTCCTACGAGCAGTACTTC | CASSTLAGGPSYEQYF
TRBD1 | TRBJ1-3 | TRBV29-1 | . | TGCAGCGGCAGGGGGCGAGGAGGAAACACCATATATTTT | CSGRGRGGNTIYF
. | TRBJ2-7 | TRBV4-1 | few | TGCGCCAGCAGACCCTCCGGGAGTACCTCCTACGAGCAGTACTTC | CASRPSGSTSYEQYF
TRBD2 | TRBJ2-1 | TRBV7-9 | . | TGTGCCAGCACCCGGACTAGCGGGGGGGTATACAATGAGCAGTTCTTC | CASTRTSGGVYNEQFF
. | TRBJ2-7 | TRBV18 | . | TGTGCCAGCTCACCACCATGGCGGGGGACACCTGGCGAGCAGTACTTC | CASSPPWRGTPGEQYF
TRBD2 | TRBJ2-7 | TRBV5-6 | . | TGTGCCAGCAGCCAACTAGCGGCGAAATCCTACTCCTACGAGCAGTACTTC | CASSQLAAKSYSYEQYF
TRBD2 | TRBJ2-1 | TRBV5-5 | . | TGTGCCAGCAGCTCCCTCCGGGAGGGGGGCAATGAGCAGTTCTTC | CASSSLREGGNEQFF
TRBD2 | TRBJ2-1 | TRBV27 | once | TGTGCCAGCAGTTTAAGGGGGACTAGCGGCATCATCCAGGGCAATGAGCAGTTCTTC | CASSLRGTSGIIQGNEQFF
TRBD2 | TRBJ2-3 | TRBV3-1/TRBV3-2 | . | TGTGCCAGCAGCCAAGTGTTAGCGGGGGGCGAGGCAGATACGCAGTATTTT | CASSQVLAGGEADTQYF
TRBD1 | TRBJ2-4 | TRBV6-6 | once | TGTGCCAGCAGTCCGTACCCCGGGACAGGGGGGACAAAAAAGAACATTCAGTACTTC | CASSPYPGTGGTKKNIQYF
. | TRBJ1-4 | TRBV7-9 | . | TGTGCCAGCAGCTTAGCAGGGATAGATGAAAAACTGTTTTTT | CASSLAGIDEKLFF
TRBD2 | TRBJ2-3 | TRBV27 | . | TGTGCCAGCAGTTTCTTGGCTAGCGGGGGGGCCCTAGATACGCAGTATTTT | CASSFLASGGALDTQYF
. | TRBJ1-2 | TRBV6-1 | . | TGTGCCAGCAGTGAAGCAACAGGGTCAGGATATGGCTACACCTTC | CASSEATGSGYGYTF
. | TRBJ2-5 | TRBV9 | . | TGTGCCAGCAGCGTAGGATGGGGGCGTCAAGAGACCCAGTACTTC | CASSVGWGRQETQYF
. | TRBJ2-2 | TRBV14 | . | TGTGCCAGCAGCCAAGATTCTGGACTATTCACCGGGGAGCTGTTTTTT | CASSQDSGLFTGELFF
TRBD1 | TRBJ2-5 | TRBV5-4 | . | TGTGCCAGCAGCTTGGGAAGGACAGGGGGCCAAGAGACCCAGTACTTC | CASSLGRTGGQETQYF
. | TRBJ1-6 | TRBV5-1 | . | TGCGCCAGCAGCGACCCCAGGGTCCGGAAAGACTCACCCCTCCACTTT | CASSDPRVRKDSPLHF
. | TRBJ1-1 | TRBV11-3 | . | TGTGCCAGCAGCTTAACGGGGAACACTGAAGCTTTCTTT | CASSLTGNTEAFF
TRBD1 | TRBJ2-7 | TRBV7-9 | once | TGTGCCAGCAGCTCGCCCCCGGGACAGGGGATATCCTACGAGCAGTACTTC | CASSSPPGQGISYEQYF
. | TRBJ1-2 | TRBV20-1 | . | TGCAGTGCTAGTTTGATGGGTCGGGACTATGGCTACACCTTC | CSASLMGRDYGYTF
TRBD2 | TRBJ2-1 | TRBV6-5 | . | TGTGCCAGTACTAGCGGGGGGGCCAGTGAGCAGTTCTTC | CASTSGGASEQFF
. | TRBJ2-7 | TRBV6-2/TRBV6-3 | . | TGTGCCAGCAGTTACCCAGGTTTTCCACGGGGCTACTCGAACGAGCAGTACTTC | CASSYPGFPRGYSNEQYF
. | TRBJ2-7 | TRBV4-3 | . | TGCGCCAGCAGCCAAGAAGTCGTGGGCATCTCCTACGAGCAGTACTTC | CASSQEVVGISYEQYF
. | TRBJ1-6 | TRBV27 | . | TGTGCCTCGTCGGGCGGGAATGTAGGTTCACCCCTCCACTTT | CASSGGNVGSPLHF
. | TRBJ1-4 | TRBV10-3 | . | TGTGCCATACAGAGGGGCCTTAATGAAAAACTGTTTTTT | CAIQRGLNEKLFF
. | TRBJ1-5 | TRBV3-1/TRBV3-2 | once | TGTGCCAGCAGCGATCTCTGGGGCAATCAGCCCCAGCATTTT | CASSDLWGNQPQHF
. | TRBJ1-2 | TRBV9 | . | TGTGCCAGCAGCGTAGATACGGGGGTAGCATATGGCTACACCTTC | CASSVDTGVAYGYTF
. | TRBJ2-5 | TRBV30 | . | TGTGCCTGGAGTCCCTCGGGACATACTCGAGAGACCCAGTACTTC | CAWSPSGHTRETQYF
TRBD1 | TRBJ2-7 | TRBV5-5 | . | TGTGCCAGCAGCTTGCCCGGGACAGGGGGCTCCTACGAGCAGTACTTC | CASSLPGTGGSYEQYF
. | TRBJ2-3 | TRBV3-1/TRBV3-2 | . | TGTGCCAGCAGTTCAGAGGGGGTTAGTAGCACAGATACGCAGTATTTT | CASSSEGVSSTDTQYF
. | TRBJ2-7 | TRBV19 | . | TGTGCCAGTAGTGAATTAGGGCGGAGCTCCTACGAGCAGTACTTC | CASSELGRSSYEQYF
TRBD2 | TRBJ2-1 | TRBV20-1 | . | TGCAGTGCCGCCGGGGGGAATGAGCAGTTCTTC | CSAAGGNEQFF
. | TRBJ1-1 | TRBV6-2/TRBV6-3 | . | TGTGCCAGCAGTTACTCAGGGGTTAACACTGAAGCTTTCTTT | CASSYSGVNTEAFF
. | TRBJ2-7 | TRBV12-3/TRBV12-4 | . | TGTGCCAGCAGTTTATGGGGTCTCTACGAGCAGTACTTC | CASSLWGLYEQYF
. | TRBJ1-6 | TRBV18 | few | TGTGCCAGCGCGGTTTCTACCCCGGGGTCACCCCTCCACTTT | CASAVSTPGSPLHF